This T cell receptor beta chain was captured in a study of T cells in Graves' hyperthyroidism and ophthalmopathy. Whole-study findings and limits: Most clonotypes that expanded in the thyroid above 0.001 also showed up in blood.

This CDR3 has 17 residues. V gave up 7 bases and J gave up 6 bases, with 24 bases separating them. Ten or more counts support this clonotype. Its antigen is unknown. RNA transcripts served as the template for amplifying TCR beta CDR3 regions. In the first-round RT-PCR of the TCR CDR3, the HTBI primer set was used. TCRdb reprocessed the multiplex PCR reads via MiXCR and lists one record per CDR3 protein. Among 450,000 to 550,000 distinct CDR3 sequences listed, 24% were seen once. Clinical Activity Scores of at least 3, NOSPECS grades of at least 4 and durations under 3 months characterized ophthalmopathy patients.

The sequencing input was blood. The V and J genes are TRBV12-3 or TRBV12-4 and TRBJ2-2; possible D gene TRBD2, 7 bases. This sequence originates from a woman between 25 and 40 years old with Graves' ophthalmopathy. The chain's CDR3 is CASKGERGGEMPGELFF. The DNA for the CDR3 is TGTGCCAGCAAGGGGGAACGCGGGGGTGAGATGCCCGGGGAGCTGTTTTTT.